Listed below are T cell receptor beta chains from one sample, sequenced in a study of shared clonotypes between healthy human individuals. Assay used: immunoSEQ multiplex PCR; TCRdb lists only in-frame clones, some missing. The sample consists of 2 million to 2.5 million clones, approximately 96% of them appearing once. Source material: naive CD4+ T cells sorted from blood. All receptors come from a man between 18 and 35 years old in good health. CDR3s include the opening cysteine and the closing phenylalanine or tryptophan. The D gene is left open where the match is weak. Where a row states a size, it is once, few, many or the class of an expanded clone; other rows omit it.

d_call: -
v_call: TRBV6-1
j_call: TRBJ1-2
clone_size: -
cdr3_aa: CASTGPYGYTF
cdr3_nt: TGTGCCAGCACAGGCCCCTATGGCTACACCTTC

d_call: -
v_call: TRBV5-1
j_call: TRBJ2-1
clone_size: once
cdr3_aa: CASSLDGNNEQFF
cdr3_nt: TGCGCCAGCAGCTTGGATGGCAACAATGAGCAGTTCTTC

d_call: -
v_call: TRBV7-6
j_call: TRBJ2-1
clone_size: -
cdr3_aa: CASSPTQGRGSSVYNEQFF
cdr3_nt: TGTGCCAGCAGCCCTACCCAGGGGCGCGGGTCTAGCGTTTACAATGAGCAGTTCTTC

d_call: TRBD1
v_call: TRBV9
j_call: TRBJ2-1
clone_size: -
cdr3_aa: CASSVTLRDRGENEQFF
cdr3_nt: TGTGCCAGCAGCGTAACCCTTCGGGACAGGGGGGAGAATGAGCAGTTCTTC

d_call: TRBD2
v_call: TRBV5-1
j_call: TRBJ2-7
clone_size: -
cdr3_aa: CASRGLADYEQYF
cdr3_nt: TGCGCCAGCAGGGGACTAGCGGACTACGAGCAGTACTTC

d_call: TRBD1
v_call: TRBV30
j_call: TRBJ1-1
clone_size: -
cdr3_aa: CAWSKTGALVEAFF
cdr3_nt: TGTGCCTGGAGTAAGACAGGGGCGCTCGTTGAAGCTTTCTTT

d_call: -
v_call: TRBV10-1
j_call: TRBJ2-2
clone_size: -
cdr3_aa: CATQAGPLNTGELFF
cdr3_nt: TGCGCCACACAAGCTGGGCCGCTGAACACCGGGGAGCTGTTTTTT

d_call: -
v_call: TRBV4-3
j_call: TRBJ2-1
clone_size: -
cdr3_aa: CASSQVGGLNNEQFF
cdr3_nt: TGCGCCAGCAGCCAAGTAGGGGGGTTGAACAATGAGCAGTTCTTC

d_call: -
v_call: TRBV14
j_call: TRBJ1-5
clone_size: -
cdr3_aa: CASSLRARGNSNQPQHF
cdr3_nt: TGTGCCAGCAGCCTAAGGGCGAGGGGGAATAGCAATCAGCCCCAGCATTTT

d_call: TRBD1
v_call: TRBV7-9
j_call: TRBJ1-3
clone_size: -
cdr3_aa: CASSSPGGAELTSGNTIYF
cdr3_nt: TGTGCCAGCAGCTCACCAGGGGGGGCAGAACTTACCTCTGGAAACACCATATATTTT

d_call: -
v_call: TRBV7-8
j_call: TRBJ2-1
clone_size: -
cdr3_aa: CASSGAGTPSSYNEQFF
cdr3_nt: TGTGCCAGCAGCGGTGCCGGGACTCCCAGCTCCTACAATGAGCAGTTCTTC

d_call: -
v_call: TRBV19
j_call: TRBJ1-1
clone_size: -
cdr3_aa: CASSRQNMNTEAFF
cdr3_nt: TGTGCCAGTAGTCGACAGAACATGAACACTGAAGCTTTCTTT

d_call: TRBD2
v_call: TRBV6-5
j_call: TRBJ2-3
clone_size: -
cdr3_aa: CASSWLGGESTDTQYF
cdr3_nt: TGTGCCAGCAGTTGGTTGGGGGGGGAAAGCACAGATACGCAGTATTTT

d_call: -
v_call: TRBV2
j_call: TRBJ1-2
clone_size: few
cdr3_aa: CASRLGTYGYTF
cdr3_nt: TGTGCCAGCAGGCTCGGGACCTATGGCTACACCTTC

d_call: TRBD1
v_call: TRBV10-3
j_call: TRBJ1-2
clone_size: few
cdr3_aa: CAISPGGGNYGYTF
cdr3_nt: TGTGCCATCAGTCCAGGGGGAGGAAACTATGGCTACACCTTC

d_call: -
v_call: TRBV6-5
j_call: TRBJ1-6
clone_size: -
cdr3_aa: CASTRDYNSPLHF
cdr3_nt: TGTGCCAGCACCCGGGACTACAATTCACCCCTCCACTTT

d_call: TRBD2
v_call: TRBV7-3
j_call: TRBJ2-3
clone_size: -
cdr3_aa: CASSPGLAKDTQYF
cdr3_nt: TGTGCCAGCAGCCCCGGACTAGCGAAGGATACGCAGTATTTT

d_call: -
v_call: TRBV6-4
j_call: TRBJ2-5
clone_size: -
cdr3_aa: CASSYGGAQYF
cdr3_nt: TGTGCCAGCAGTTACGGGGGTGCCCAGTACTTC

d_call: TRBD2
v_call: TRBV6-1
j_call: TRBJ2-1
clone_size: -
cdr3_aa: CASSGLADEQFF
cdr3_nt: TGTGCCAGCAGCGGACTAGCCGATGAGCAGTTCTTC

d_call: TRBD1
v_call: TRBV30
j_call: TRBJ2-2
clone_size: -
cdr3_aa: CAWIPGGEITGELFF
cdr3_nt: TGTGCCTGGATTCCAGGGGGCGAGATCACCGGGGAGCTGTTTTTT

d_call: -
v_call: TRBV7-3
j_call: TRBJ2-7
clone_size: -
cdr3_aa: CASSPEGRLVSYEQYF
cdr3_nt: TGTGCCAGCAGCCCCGAGGGACGGTTAGTTTCCTACGAGCAGTACTTC

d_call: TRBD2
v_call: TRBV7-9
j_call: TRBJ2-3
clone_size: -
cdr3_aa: CASSLGASGIGDTQYF
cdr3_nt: TGTGCCAGCAGCTTAGGCGCTAGCGGGATAGGTGATACGCAGTATTTT

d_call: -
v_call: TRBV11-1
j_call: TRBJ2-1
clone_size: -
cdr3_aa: CASSSSTQSSYNEQFF
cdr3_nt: TGTGCCAGCAGCTCCTCGACACAGAGCTCCTACAATGAGCAGTTCTTC

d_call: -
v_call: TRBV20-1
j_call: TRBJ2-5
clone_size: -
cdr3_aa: CSAWDETQYF
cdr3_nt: TGCAGTGCTTGGGATGAGACCCAGTACTTC

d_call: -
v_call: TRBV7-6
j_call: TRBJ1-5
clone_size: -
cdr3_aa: CASSLESNQPQHF
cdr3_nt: TGTGCCAGCAGCTTAGAGAGCAATCAGCCCCAGCATTTT

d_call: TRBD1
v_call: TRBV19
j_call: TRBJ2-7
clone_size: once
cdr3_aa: CASSIWIGDRSYEQYF
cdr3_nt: TGTGCCAGTAGTATATGGATCGGGGACAGGAGTTACGAGCAGTACTTC

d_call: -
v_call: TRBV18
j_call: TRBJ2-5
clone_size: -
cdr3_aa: CASSPGATQETQYF
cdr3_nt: TGTGCCAGCTCACCGGGGGCTACACAAGAGACCCAGTACTTC

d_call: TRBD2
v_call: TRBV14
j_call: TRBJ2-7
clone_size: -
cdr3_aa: CASSQAGGSSYEQYF
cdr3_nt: TGTGCCAGCAGCCAAGCTGGCGGGAGCTCCTACGAGCAGTACTTC

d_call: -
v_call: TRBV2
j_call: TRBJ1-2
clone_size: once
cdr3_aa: CASSPAGRGGVYGYTF
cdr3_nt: TGTGCCAGCAGCCCTGCCGGTAGGGGGGGCGTATATGGCTACACCTTC

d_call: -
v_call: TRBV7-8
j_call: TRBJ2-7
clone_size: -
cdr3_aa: CASVGQGGKSYEQYF
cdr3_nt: TGTGCCAGCGTCGGACAGGGAGGGAAGTCCTACGAGCAGTACTTC

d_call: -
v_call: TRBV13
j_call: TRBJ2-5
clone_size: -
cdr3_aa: CASSLLGAQETQYF
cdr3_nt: TGTGCCAGCAGCTTGTTAGGGGCCCAAGAGACCCAGTACTTC

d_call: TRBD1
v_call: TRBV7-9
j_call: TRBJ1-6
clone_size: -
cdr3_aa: CASSLTGTINSPLHF
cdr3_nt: TGTGCCAGCAGCTTGACAGGGACGATTAATTCACCCCTCCACTTT

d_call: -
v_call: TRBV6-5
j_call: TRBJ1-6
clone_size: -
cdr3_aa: CASSGEDIYNSPLHF
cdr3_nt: TGTGCCAGCAGCGGTGAGGACATCTATAATTCACCCCTCCACTTT

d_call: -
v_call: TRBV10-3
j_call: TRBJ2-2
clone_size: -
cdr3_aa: CAISTGTNTGELFF
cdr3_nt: TGTGCCATCAGCACCGGGACGAACACCGGGGAGCTGTTTTTT

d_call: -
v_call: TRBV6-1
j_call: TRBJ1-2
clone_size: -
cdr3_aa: CASSEAGGIGYTF
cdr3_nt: TGTGCCAGCAGTGAAGCGGGCGGGATCGGCTACACCTTC

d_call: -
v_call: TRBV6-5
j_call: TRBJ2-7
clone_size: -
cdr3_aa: CASSQGTAYEQYF
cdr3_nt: TGTGCCAGCAGTCAGGGTACCGCCTACGAGCAGTACTTC

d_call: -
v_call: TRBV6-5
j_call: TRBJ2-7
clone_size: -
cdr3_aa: CASSSLGGNPYEQYF
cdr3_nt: TGTGCCAGCAGTTCCCTCGGCGGAAATCCCTACGAGCAGTACTTC

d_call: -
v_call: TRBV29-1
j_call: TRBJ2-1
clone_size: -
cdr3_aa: CSVESNGKDQFF
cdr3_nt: TGCAGCGTTGAATCTAACGGGAAGGATCAGTTCTTC

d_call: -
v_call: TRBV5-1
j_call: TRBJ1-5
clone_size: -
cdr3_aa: CASSLGPYSNQPQHF
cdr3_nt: TGCGCCAGCAGCTTGGGCCCATATAGCAATCAGCCCCAGCATTTT

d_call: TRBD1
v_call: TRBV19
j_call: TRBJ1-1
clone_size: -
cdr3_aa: CASSIGTALGEAFF
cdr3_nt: TGTGCCAGTAGTATTGGGACAGCCTTAGGCGAAGCTTTCTTT

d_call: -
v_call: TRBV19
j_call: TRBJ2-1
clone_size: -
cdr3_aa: CASSKGAGTYYNEQFF
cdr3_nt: TGTGCCAGTAGTAAGGGGGCAGGGACTTACTACAATGAGCAGTTCTTC

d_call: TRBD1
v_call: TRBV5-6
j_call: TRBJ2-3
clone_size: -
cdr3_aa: CASSGLRDRNTDTQYF
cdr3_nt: TGTGCCAGCAGCGGCCTCCGGGACAGGAACACAGATACGCAGTATTTT

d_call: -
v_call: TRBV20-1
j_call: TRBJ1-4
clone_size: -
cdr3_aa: CSARDNGKLFF
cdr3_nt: TGCAGTGCTAGAGATAATGGAAAACTGTTTTTT

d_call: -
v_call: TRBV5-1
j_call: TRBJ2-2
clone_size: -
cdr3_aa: CASSTGPQAGELFF
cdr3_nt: TGCGCCAGCAGCACCGGACCACAGGCCGGGGAGCTGTTTTTT

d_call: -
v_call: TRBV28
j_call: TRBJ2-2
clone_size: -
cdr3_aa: CASSRLWTVNTGELFF
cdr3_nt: TGTGCCAGCAGTCGTCTGTGGACAGTAAACACCGGGGAGCTGTTTTTT

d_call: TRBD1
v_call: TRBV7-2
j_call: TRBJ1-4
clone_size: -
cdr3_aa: CASSLAGGEANEKLFF
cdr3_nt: TGTGCCAGCAGCTTAGCAGGGGGCGAAGCTAATGAAAAACTGTTTTTT

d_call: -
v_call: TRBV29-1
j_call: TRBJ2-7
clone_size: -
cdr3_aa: CSVAGDYEQYF
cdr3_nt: TGCAGCGTTGCCGGAGACTACGAGCAGTACTTC

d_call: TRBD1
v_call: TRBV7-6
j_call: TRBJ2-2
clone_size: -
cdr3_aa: CASSPGTGGITGELFF
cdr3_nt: TGTGCCAGCAGCCCCGGGACAGGGGGCATAACCGGGGAGCTGTTTTTT

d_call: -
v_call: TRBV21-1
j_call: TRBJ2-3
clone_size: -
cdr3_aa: CASSCPAGTVADTQYF
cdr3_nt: TGTGCCAGCAGCTGCCCCGCTGGGACAGTAGCAGATACGCAGTATTTT